This T cell receptor beta chain was recovered during a study of T cell changes during pregnancy in multiple sclerosis. The table came from immunoSEQ multiplex PCR; TCRdb's copy has only in-frame clones and leaves some out. The sample yields around 63,000 clones, 75% to 95% seen once. V lost 4 bases and J 1 base, leaving 13 bases between the germline ends. CDR3 length equals 15 residues. Germline lookup yields CDR1 SGDLS and CDR2 YYNGEE. This clone was seen once. The TCR was taken from a female donor in good health, enrolled as a control in a pregnancy study. The sample was peripheral blood, taken in the third trimester of pregnancy. The rearrangement joins TRBV9 to TRBJ2-3, with D perhaps matching TRBD1 (6 bases). The CDR3 spells CASSRDTGGTDTQYF. CDR3 nucleotides: TGTGCCAGCAGCCGGGACACTGGGGGCACAGATACGCAGTATTTT.